This is a list of T cell receptor beta chains from one sample in a study of OX40 agonist ivuxolimab in advanced cancers. Assay: immunoSEQ multiplex PCR; the TCRdb copy retains only in-frame clones and omits some. The sample records about 94,000 clones, around 87% being singletons. The sample here was CD4+ or CD8+ T cells sorted from blood, taken in a trial of the OX40 agonist ivuxolimab. These receptors were collected from an adult with an advanced solid tumor such as melanoma, head and neck, liver or kidney cancer. Both conserved end residues are trimmed from each CDR3.

TRBV7-9	TRBJ1-1	ASSSSGRRTEAF
TRBV18	TRBJ2-7	ASSPVRAPSSYEQY
TRBV5-4	TRBJ2-3	ASSPGAEIHDTQY
TRBV5-1	TRBJ2-7	ASSLGVSDRTYEQY
TRBV11-2	TRBJ2-3	ASTVDGGGSTDTQY
TRBV11-3	TRBJ2-3	ASSPRDGTDTQY
TRBV5-6	TRBJ1-3	ASSWGPKAGNTIY
TRBV7-9	TRBJ2-1	ASSSLGRYNEQF
TRBV5-1	TRBJ1-1	ASSTRVRGRMNTEAF
TRBV7-9	TRBJ2-2	ASSLGQNTGELF
TRBV30	TRBJ1-5	AWIPGGNQPQH
TRBV19	TRBJ2-3	ASNRRTSGAEWSTDTQY
TRBV6-6	TRBJ2-2	ASSYLDPRELF
TRBV11-3	TRBJ2-3	ASSPIAGNTQY
TRBV2	TRBJ1-4	ASSPFGQNEKLF
TRBV18	TRBJ2-5	ASSPGQRPIQETQY
TRBV19	TRBJ1-4	ASSPTLLGKLF
TRBV7-2	TRBJ1-2	ASSLALGYT
TRBV14	TRBJ2-1	ASSLQPGDTGF
TRBV4-1	TRBJ1-2	ASSQDLSADRGGYT
TRBV27	TRBJ2-1	ASSRGVGTSGGDEQF
TRBV6-5	TRBJ1-2	ASSYSIPATGDGYT
TRBV7-9	TRBJ2-3	ASSLAGAADTQY
TRBV4-2	TRBJ1-3	ASSQDLGGAGNTIY
TRBV7-9	TRBJ1-1	ASSSLVGREQGAEAF